This T cell receptor (beta chain) was sequenced in a study of post-analysis software for immune sequencing data (dated by TCRdb to the mid-2010s). Concerning the study at large: Relapsing-remitting, secondary progressive and progressive-relapsing multiple sclerosis were recorded as disease courses, and subtype annotation was lacking for some patients. A subset of samples was prepared in parallel using single-end sample barcoding, then pooled and co-amplified after Illumina adapter ligation. The multiple sclerosis patient repertoires were compared with roughly twelve previously published healthy control repertoires from donors aged 6 to 25 years. What the authors observed across the whole study: The control group was slightly older than the multiple sclerosis patient group. Significantly lower normalized Chao1 diversity was found in multiple sclerosis patients than in controls, suggesting substantial peripheral T-cell clonal expansion. Direct clustering with F measure revealed strong co-clustering of samples prepared in the same batch, which led to a batch-effect correction. Patients showed significantly higher frequencies than controls for a few TRBV segments, among them TRBV5-6, TRBV5-1 and TRBV20-1.

In the case of this clonotype: Its antigen has not been determined. The junction does not match germline at one end; this may be a read error.

To demonstrate the VDJtools post-analysis software, TCR beta repertoires were profiled from the peripheral blood of over ten young patients with multiple sclerosis. Multiple sclerosis patients were children and adolescents aged about 6 to 16 years. CDR1 and CDR2, per the germline V gene, are SGHRS and YFSETQ. Spanning cysteine to phenylalanine, the CDR3 consists of 16 amino acids. The kept DNA is CDR3 alone, 48 bases in frame from the first base. Libraries were prepared through PCR. Sequencing used an Illumina HiSeq 2500. To reduce PCR and sequencing biases, unique molecular identifiers were incorporated into the TCR beta cDNA libraries. Approximately 500,000 cDNA molecules were obtained per 1 to 10 million input T cells, so each molecule approximated one T cell. The patient libraries were prepared and sequenced using the same protocol as the earlier healthy control dataset. Within a given batch, samples were prepared together, multiplexed and sequenced on the same HiSeq lane. For the original study's pipeline: Raw barcoded reads were processed with MIGEC, and single-read molecular identifier groups were discarded before consensus assembly and CDR3 extraction. Clonotype tables were post-analysed with VDJtools, and diversity was normalized by down-sampling all datasets to the smallest sample size. To correct batch-related cross-sample contamination, repertoire overlap clustering matched CDR3 amino acid sequences but not nucleotide sequences. Starting from the raw public reads, TCRdb applied fastp trimming at Q25, assembled clones with MiXCR and retained in-frame beta chains. Rows with a matching CDR3 protein are joined into one entry that keeps the most common DNA and genes. The V and J calls and clone size are TCRdb's, not the authors'. This sample gives 400,000 to 500,000 distinct CDR3 sequences in total; less than 40% of them show up just once. The ten most abundant clones make up about 8% of the sample.

The chain links TRBV5-1 with TRBJ1-1; 12 bases in the junction line up with TRBD1. Sequenced: blood. The source of this sequence is a girl aged 2 to 9 with multiple sclerosis. CDR3 protein: CASRLGQGAWNAEAFF. At the DNA level, the sequence is TGCGCCAGCAGGCTGGGACAGGGGGCTTGGAACGCTGAAGCTTTCTTT.